This T cell receptor (beta chain) was sequenced during a study of beta chain features in type 1 diabetes. The investigators reverse transcribed all of the isolated RNA, so they sequenced expressed TCRB transcripts. Generated by immunoSEQ multiplex PCR, the TCRdb table keeps only in-frame clones and is missing some. The profile shows fewer than 200,000 clones, 7.5% to 10% of them singletons. The germline gives CDR1 MDHEN, CDR2 SYDVKM. Deletions cut 8 bases from V and 3 bases from J, with 14 bases between. The CDR3 loop spans 14 amino acids. The sequence came from a young man in good health. Material: central memory CD4+ T cells from blood. This chain links TRBV28 with TRBJ1-5, with D tentatively TRBD1 (6 bases). In DNA, the CDR3 is TGTGCCAGCTGCTTCGGGGGGCACAATCAGCCCCAGCATTTT. Its translation: CASCFGGHNQPQHF.